The following is a T cell receptor (beta chain) sequence with its context. This sample is drawn from a study of CD8+ T cells in alopecia areata. Following extraction, RNA underwent reverse transcription to cDNA, which served as the sequencing template. Using immunoSEQ multiplex PCR, the repertoire was profiled, and TCRdb retains in-frame clones only, with some absent. The table shows some 100,000 clones, with approximately 58% occurring only once. The CDR3 extends over 13 amino acids. Germline CDR1 reads MGHRA; CDR2 reads YSYEKL. Trimming pared 3 bases from V and 5 bases from J, leaving 10 bases between.

The receptor was derived from a human donor in good health. The sample taken for sequencing was CD4+ T cells sorted from blood. The rearrangement uses TRBV4-1 and TRBJ2-5, with D hard to call. CDR3 coding DNA: TGCGCCAGCAGCCACCCCCAGGTGGAGACCCAGTACTTC. This translates into CASSHPQVETQYF.